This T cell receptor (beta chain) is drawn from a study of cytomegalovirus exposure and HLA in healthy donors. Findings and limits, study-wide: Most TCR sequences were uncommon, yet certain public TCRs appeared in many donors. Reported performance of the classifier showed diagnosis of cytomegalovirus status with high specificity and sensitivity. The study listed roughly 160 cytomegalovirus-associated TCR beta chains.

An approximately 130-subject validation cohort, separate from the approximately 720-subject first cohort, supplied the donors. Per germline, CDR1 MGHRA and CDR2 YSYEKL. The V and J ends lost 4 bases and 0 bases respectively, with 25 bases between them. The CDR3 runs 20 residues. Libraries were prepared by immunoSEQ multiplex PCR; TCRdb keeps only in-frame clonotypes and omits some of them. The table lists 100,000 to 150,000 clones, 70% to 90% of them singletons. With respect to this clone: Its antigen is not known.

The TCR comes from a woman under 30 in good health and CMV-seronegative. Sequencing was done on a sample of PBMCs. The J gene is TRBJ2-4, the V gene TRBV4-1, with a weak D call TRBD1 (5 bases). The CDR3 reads CASSPHISLQGAVAKNIQYF. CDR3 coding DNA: TGCGCCAGCAGCCCACATATATCCCTTCAGGGTGCCGTAGCCAAAAACATTCAGTACTTC.